The 21 T cell receptor beta chains given below trace back to one sample, sequenced in a study of T cell repertoires in cytomegalovirus infection. TCRdb redid the calling of the reads with MiXCR, one entry per CDR3 protein. Among fewer than 850,000 distinct CDR3 sequences, about 28% were seen once, and the ten largest hold about an eighth. Their specific antigens are unknown. This specimen consisted of cultured CD8+ T cells from PBMCs, obtained from culture after CMV antigen stimulation. These receptors all stem from a human donor in good health (CMV status not recorded). Some clones in this sample may be carry-over from other donors' samples.

The chain carries TRBV2 and TRBJ2-7; TRBD1 agrees at 7 bases. The length of the CDR3 is 19 residues. Germline trimming cut 3 bases from V and 2 bases from J; bases unmatched to any gene: 19. Per germline, CDR1 SNHLY and CDR2 FYNNEI. The CDR3 nucleotides are TGTGCCAGCAGTGATGAAAGAGGGGGCGGCGGGTGGCAACCCTACGAGCAGTACTTC. Encoded protein: CASSDERGGGGWQPYEQYF.

The J gene is TRBJ2-1, the V gene TRBV6-5; possibly TRBD1 for D (5 bases). Per the germline V gene, CDR1 is MNHEY and CDR2 is SVGAGI. The V and J ends lost 2 bases and 10 bases respectively, with 12 bases between them. This CDR3 region has 13 residues. The chain's CDR3 is CASSYGAGWEQFF. The CDR3 DNA is TGTGCCAGCAGTTACGGGGCAGGGTGGGAGCAGTTCTTC.

This sequence joins TRBV10-1 and TRBJ2-7; D call uncertain. Germline V lookup: CDR1 WNHNN, CDR2 SYGVQD (reference sequence). The length of the CDR3 is 14 residues. V was cut by 2 bases and J by 1 base, with 9 bases left in between. The CDR3 sequence: CASSEMAGSYEQYF. In nucleotides, the CDR3 is TGCGCCAGCAGTGAGATGGCAGGATCCTACGAGCAGTACTTC.

This clonotype was seen only a few times. The chain uses TRBV19 and TRBJ2-6; TRBD1 matches 10 bases. Germline V gene lookup returns CDR1 LNHDA and CDR2 SQIVND (reference sequence). V shed 5 bases and J 2 bases; nucleotides not matched to a gene: 9. CDR3 length equals 18 residues. The CDR3 nucleotides are TGTGCCAGTAGTTTACTCCGGGACAGGGGTCCTGGGGCCAACGTCCTGACTTTC. It is translated as CASSLLRDRGPGANVLTF. The whole variable domain, filled in from reference TRBV19 and TRBJ2-6, reads DGGITQSPKYLFRKEGQNVTLSCEQNLNHDAMYWYRQDPGQGLRLIYYSQIVNDFQKGDIAEGYSVSREKKESFPLTVTSAQKNPTAFYLCASSLLRDRGPGANVLTFGAGSRLTVL.

The chain employs TRBV6-2 or TRBV6-3 and TRBJ2-7; D is possibly TRBD1 (6 bases). The CDR3 has 15 amino acids. Germline V gene data show CDR1 as MNHEY and CDR2 as SVGEGT. CDR3 protein: CTSSESWTDAYEQYV. In DNA, the CDR3 is TGTACCAGCAGTGAATCTTGGACAGACGCCTACGAGCAGTACGTC.

This clonotype was seen more than once but under ten times. The genes are TRBV6-6 and TRBJ2-1; D not certain. Germline loops: CDR1 MNHNY, CDR2 SVGAGI (reference sequence). Trimming left V 2 bases short and J 4 bases short, with 9 bases between. This CDR3 contains 14 residues. CDR3 coding DNA: TGTGCCAGCAGTTACGGGAACACTTACAATGAGCAGTTCTTC. Translated, it gives CASSYGNTYNEQFF.

Comment on this clonotype: A read error may explain this, as a much larger clone is one base away. V and J are TRBV27 and TRBJ1-2; a weak D match, TRBD1 (6 bases). The V end lost 10 bases, the J end lost 2 bases, and 14 bases lay between the germline ends. Germline loops: CDR1 MNHEY, CDR2 SMNVEV (reference sequence). CDR3 length equals 13 residues. The CDR3: CATSLGGNYGYTF. CDR3 DNA sequence: TGTGCCACCAGCTTAGGGGGGAACTATGGCTACACCTTC.

The rearrangement joins TRBV6-4 to TRBJ1-2; TRBD1 agrees at 7 bases. J lost 8 bases, V lost 5 bases, and 8 bases had no gene match. The CDR3 sequence is 13 residues long. Germline CDR1 and CDR2: MRHNA and SNTAGT. The DNA of the CDR3 is TGTGCCAGCAGTAGGGGGCCCAGGGACGGCTACACCTTC. Translated, it gives CASSRGPRDGYTF.

This clonotype showed up many times. V and J are TRBV7-2 and TRBJ1-5, with D unresolved. Germline V CDR1 and CDR2: SGHTA, FQGNSA. Trimming removed 0 bases at V and 7 bases at J, with 7 bases between. This CDR3 contains 13 residues. The CDR3 region is CASSLAQEQPQHF. The CDR3 nucleotides read TGTGCCAGCAGCTTAGCCCAGGAACAGCCCCAGCATTTT.

This chain uses TRBV9 with TRBJ2-6; D is unclear. With 3 bases removed from V and 2 bases from J, the gap between germline ends came to 6 bases. This CDR3 comprises 14 residues. Germline V gene lookup returns CDR1 SGDLS and CDR2 YYNGEE. The CDR3 nucleotides are TGTGCCAGCAGCGGGGTGGCTGGGGCCAACGTCCTGACTTTC. It specifies CASSGVAGANVLTF. The variable domain in full, completed from reference TRBV9 and TRBJ2-6, reads DSGVTQTPKHLITATGQRVTLRCSPRSGDLSVYWYQQSLDQGLQFLIQYYNGEERAKGNILERFSAQQFPDLHSELNLSSLELGDSALYFCASSGVAGANVLTFGAGSRLTVL.

In its sample, this clonotype was seen many times. The V gene is TRBV7-9, the J gene TRBJ2-2; D is uncertain. Germline CDR1 reads SEHNR; CDR2 reads FQNEAQ (reference sequence). CDR3 length: 13 residues. Trimming took 2 bases from V and 6 from J, leaving 7 bases between them. The CDR3 nucleotides are TGTGCCAGCAGCTTATCGGGTGCCGGGGAGCTGTTTTTT. It specifies CASSLSGAGELFF.

This CDR3 reads CASSYGSANTEAFF. CDR3 sequence (DNA): TGTGCCAGCAGTTACGGGTCAGCCAACACTGAAGCTTTCTTT. This chain joins TRBV6-5 and TRBJ1-1; D gene ambiguous. The germline V gene has CDR1 MNHEY and CDR2 SVGAGI. CDR3 length: 14 residues. Trimming left V 2 bases short and J 2 bases short, with 9 bases between.

The chain combines TRBV28 with TRBJ2-3; maybe TRBD1 (6 bases). The CDR3 runs to 14 residues. V was clipped by 3 bases and J by 1 base, with 8 bases between them. In germline, CDR1 is MDHEN, CDR2 SYDVKM. The CDR3 sequence is CASSFDRRTDTQYF. The CDR3 region has the DNA TGTGCCAGCAGTTTTGACAGGCGCACAGATACGCAGTATTTT.

The rearrangement uses TRBV4-1 and TRBJ1-1, with D hard to call. The germline CDR1 and CDR2 sequences are MGHRA and YSYEKL. The CDR3 has 14 residues. Between the trimmed V and J ends, which lost 4 bases and 1 base, there was a span of 10 bases. This CDR3 reads CASSPTVGNTEAFF. For the CDR3, the DNA is TGCGCCAGCAGCCCCACGGTCGGGAACACTGAAGCTTTCTTT.

The rearrangement uses TRBV6-2 or TRBV6-3 and TRBJ2-2, with a weak D call TRBD2 (5 bases). The V gene's germline CDR1 is MNHEY and CDR2 SVGEGT. The germline V and J ends were trimmed by 6 bases and 6 bases, with 11 bases remaining between them. This CDR3 comprises 13 residues. CDR3 region: CASSRGDAGELFF. The CDR3 coding sequence is TGTGCCAGCAGCCGGGGAGACGCCGGGGAGCTGTTTTTT.

The sample holds a few counts of this clonotype. The V and J genes are TRBV7-8 and TRBJ2-7; 7 bases align to TRBD2. Germline CDR1 is SGHVS and CDR2 is FQNEAQ. J lost 5 bases, V lost 6 bases, and 10 bases had no gene match. The CDR3 contains 14 residues. CDR3 residues: CASRVTRGVNEQYF. CDR3 in DNA: TGTGCCAGCAGGGTAACACGGGGGGTAAACGAGCAGTACTTC.

This clonotype was counted only a few times. The chain joins TRBV7-9 to TRBJ2-5; no clear D. The V gene's germline CDR1 is SEHNR and CDR2 FQNEAQ (reference sequence). This CDR3 spans 14 amino acids. The V gene lost 4 bases and the J gene lost 5 bases, with 14 bases spanning the gap. The CDR3 DNA is TGTGCCAGCAGCTACTCCAACCTGATGGAGACCCAGTACTTC. This encodes CASSYSNLMETQYF.

V gene TRBV19 combines with J gene TRBJ2-1, with 9 bases lining up with TRBD2. With 4 bases clipped from V and 7 bases from J, the junction kept 2 bases outside the gene matches. The CDR3 contains 13 residues. The germline V gene encodes CDR1 LNHDA and CDR2 SQIVND (reference sequence). DNA for the CDR3: TGTGCCAGTAGTAGCGGGGGGGCGAATGAGCAGTTCTTC. Translating it yields CASSSGGANEQFF.

The chain employs TRBV6-5 and TRBJ1-1, with TRBD1 matching 7 bases. Losses at the gene ends were 5 bases for V and 8 bases for J; bases not matched to a gene: 8. The CDR3 runs to 13 residues. Germline CDR1 reads MNHEY; CDR2 reads SVGAGI. The CDR3 loop reads CASSRDREEEAFF. The CDR3 DNA reads as TGTGCCAGCAGTCGTGACAGGGAGGAAGAAGCTTTCTTT.

The rearrangement joins TRBV6-5 to TRBJ1-2; D is unresolved. V gave up 5 bases and J gave up 6 bases, with 19 bases separating them. The CDR3 length is 15 residues. From germline, CDR1 is MNHEY and CDR2 SVGAGI. The CDR3 nucleotides read TGTGCCAGCAGTCCCCAGGCAAGACCGGTGAATGGCTACACCTTC. This gives the protein CASSPQARPVNGYTF.

The table lists this clonotype with many counts. The chain recombines TRBV7-2 with TRBJ2-5; 9 nucleotides line up with TRBD1. CDR1 SGHTA and CDR2 FQGNSA come from the germline V gene. With 5 bases clipped from V and 5 bases from J, the junction kept 9 bases outside the gene matches. The CDR3 is 15 amino acids. The CDR3 bases are TGTGCCAGCAGCATTTGGACAGGGGCGGGGGAGACCCAGTACTTC. Amino acid sequence: CASSIWTGAGETQYF.